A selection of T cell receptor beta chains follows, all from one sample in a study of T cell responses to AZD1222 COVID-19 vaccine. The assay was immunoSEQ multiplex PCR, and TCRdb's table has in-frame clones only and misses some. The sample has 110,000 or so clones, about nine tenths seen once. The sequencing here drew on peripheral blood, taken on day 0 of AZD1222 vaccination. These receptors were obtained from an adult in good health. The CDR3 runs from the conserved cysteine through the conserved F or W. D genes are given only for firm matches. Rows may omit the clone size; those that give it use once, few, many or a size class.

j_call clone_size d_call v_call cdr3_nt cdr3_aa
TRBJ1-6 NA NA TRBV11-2 TGTGCCAGCAGCTTAGCCTGGGATGGTTCACCCCTCCACTTT CASSLAWDGSPLHF
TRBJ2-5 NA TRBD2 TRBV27 TGTGCCAGCAGTTTATTAGCGGGCACTCAGGCCCAGTACTTC CASSLLAGTQAQYF
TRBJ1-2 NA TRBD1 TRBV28 TGTGCCAGCAGCCGTGGACAGGGCTATGGCTACACCTTC CASSRGQGYGYTF
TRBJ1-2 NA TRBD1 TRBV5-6 TGTGCCAGCAGCTTGGGGCAGGGGGCCATTATCGGCGGCTACACCTTC CASSLGQGAIIGGYTF
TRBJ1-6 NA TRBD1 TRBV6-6 TGTGCCAGCAGCCCTGGACAGGGGAATTCACCCCTCCACTTT CASSPGQGNSPLHF
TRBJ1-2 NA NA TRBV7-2 TGTGCCAGCAGCTTGGGACGGATGAACTATGGCTACACCTTC CASSLGRMNYGYTF
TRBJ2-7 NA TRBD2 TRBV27 TGTGCCAGCAGTTCACTCCTAGCGGAGCCCGACGAGCAGTACTTC CASSSLLAEPDEQYF
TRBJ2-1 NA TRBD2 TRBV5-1 TGCGCCAGCTATCGTTTAGCGGGAGAAGCCAATGAGCAGTTCTTC CASYRLAGEANEQFF
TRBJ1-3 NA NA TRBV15 TGTGCCACCAGCAGAGATTCAGGGTACTCTGGAAACACCATATATTTT CATSRDSGYSGNTIYF
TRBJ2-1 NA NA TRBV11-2 TGTGCCAGCAGCCTTGAGACGGCTACCTACAATGAGCAGTTCTTC CASSLETATYNEQFF
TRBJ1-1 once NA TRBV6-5 TGTGCCAGCAGTTACGTTGCAGGGGCGGGGACTGAAGCTTTCTTT CASSYVAGAGTEAFF
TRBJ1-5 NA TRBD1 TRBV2 TGTGCCAGCAGTCAAACAGGGGGGGATCAGCCCCAGCATTTT CASSQTGGDQPQHF
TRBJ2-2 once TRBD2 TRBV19 TGTGCCAGTAGTATAGGACTAGCGGGTAACACCGGGGAGCTGTTTTTT CASSIGLAGNTGELFF
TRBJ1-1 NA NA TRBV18 TGTGCCAGCTCACCACCGGGCCTACAGGGCACTGAAGCTTTCTTT CASSPPGLQGTEAFF
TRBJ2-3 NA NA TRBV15 TGTGCCACCAGCACAAGGACTAGCACAGATACGCAGTATTTT CATSTRTSTDTQYF
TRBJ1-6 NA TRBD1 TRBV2 TGTGCCAGCATTACGGGACAGACTTCACCCCTCCACTTT CASITGQTSPLHF
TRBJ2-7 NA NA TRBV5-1 TGCGCCAGCAGCTTTGCAGGTGAATACGAGCAGTACTTC CASSFAGEYEQYF
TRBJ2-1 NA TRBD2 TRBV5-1 TGCGCCAGCAGCTTACCGGGACTAGCGGGATACAATGAGCAGTTCTTC CASSLPGLAGYNEQFF
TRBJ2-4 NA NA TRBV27 TGTGCCAGCAGACCGGGACTTCAAAACATTCAGTACTTC CASRPGLQNIQYF
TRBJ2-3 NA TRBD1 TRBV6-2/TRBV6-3 TGTGCCAGCAGTTACGGGACAGGCCTCCGTCCCACAGATACGCAGTATTTT CASSYGTGLRPTDTQYF
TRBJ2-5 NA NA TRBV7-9 TGTGCCAGCACTAAGGCCCGAAATCAGGAGCAAGAGACCCAGTACTTC CASTKARNQEQETQYF
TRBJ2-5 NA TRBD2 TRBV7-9 TGTGCCAGCAGCTTAAGAGTCCAGCGGGGGCTCCGAGATGGGGAGACCCAGTACTTC CASSLRVQRGLRDGETQYF
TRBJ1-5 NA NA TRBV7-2 TGTGCCAGCAGCTTAGTAGGGGGAGGCAATCAGCCCCAGCATTTT CASSLVGGGNQPQHF
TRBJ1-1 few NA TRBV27 TGTGCCAGCAGTTTACAAAGACTCGCTACTAGGGTCACTGAAGCTTTCTTT CASSLQRLATRVTEAFF
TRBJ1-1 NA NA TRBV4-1 TGCGCCAGCAGGCTAGGACGGCGGAACACTGAAGCTTTCTTT CASRLGRRNTEAFF
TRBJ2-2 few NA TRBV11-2 TGTGCCAGCAGCTTAAGACACGGAGCCACCGGGGAGCTGTTTTTT CASSLRHGATGELFF